This record concerns one TCR beta chain sequence. Its target is not known. The PCR had 60 Vbeta and 13 Jbeta primers. Sequenced by immunoSEQ multiplex PCR; TCRdb stores in-frame clones only, minus some. Recorded for this sample: some 130,000 clones. These data originate in a study of cytomegalovirus exposure and HLA in healthy donors. General study points: A later analysis found most CMV-associated TCR beta chains apparently HLA-restricted. Among TCR sequences, most were rare, though some public TCRs appeared in many donors. The investigators catalogued 150 or so TCR beta chains as cytomegalovirus-associated.

CDR1 MDHEN and CDR2 SYDVKM come from the germline V gene. V lost 6 bases and J 4 bases, leaving 18 bases between the germline ends. The CDR3 consists of 15 residues. The specimen sequenced was PBMCs. The genes are TRBV28 and TRBJ1-2, with a possible D match to TRBD1 (5 bases). The TCR sequence derives from a man aged 18 to 35 in good health and CMV-seronegative. The CDR3 is CASSQGGVLAYGYTF. CDR3 coding DNA: TGTGCCAGCAGCCAAGGAGGGGTCTTAGCCTATGGCTACACCTTC.